Listed below are T cell receptor beta chains from one sample, sequenced in a study of blood T cell repertoires in COVID-19. Libraries were prepared by immunoSEQ multiplex PCR; TCRdb keeps only in-frame clonotypes and omits some of them. The table shows some 300,000 clones, with roughly 87% occurring only once. Source material: PBMCs or T cells enriched from blood (not recorded which). These receptors originate from a woman in her twenties or thirties who had recovered from COVID-19. CDR3s include the opening cysteine and the closing phenylalanine or tryptophan. A D gene is named only where the DNA matches it firmly.

j_call d_call v_call cdr3_aa
TRBJ2-7 - TRBV21-1 CASILSTGSYSYEQYF
TRBJ2-3 - TRBV11-2 CASSLGLTGGVDTQYF
TRBJ2-5 TRBD2 TRBV7-8 CASRGTGGRRETQYF
TRBJ2-3 TRBD2 TRBV7-9 CASSNPSGASTDTQYF
TRBJ1-4 - TRBV10-3 CAIKGTNGGHEKLFF
TRBJ2-7 - TRBV14 CASSQAIYEQYF
TRBJ2-7 - TRBV19 CASRQPSSYEQYF
TRBJ2-5 TRBD2 TRBV3-1/TRBV3-2 CASSQGRGGETQYF
TRBJ2-3 - TRBV7-2 CASSLGARGTDTQYF
TRBJ1-1 - TRBV13 CASSFPRGTEAFF
TRBJ1-2 - TRBV2 CASIVGQGLDGYTF
TRBJ2-2 TRBD1 TRBV7-9 CASSRGQGDTGELFF
TRBJ2-7 - TRBV7-2 CASSLGGLSSYEQYF
TRBJ1-3 TRBD1 TRBV12-3/TRBV12-4 CATKTQGANTIYF
TRBJ1-4 - TRBV6-1 CASSDFRGNREKLFF
TRBJ1-1 - TRBV7-2 CASSAAGTRSEAFF
TRBJ2-7 TRBD2 TRBV11-3 CASSFYPASGEVYEQYF
TRBJ1-3 - TRBV4-1 CASSQESSGNTIYF
TRBJ2-3 TRBD1 TRBV5-1 CASSSRQGGLADTQYF
TRBJ2-5 TRBD1 TRBV19 CASSLHHRGRLETQYF
TRBJ1-2 TRBD1 TRBV10-3 CAITPGQGNYGYTF
TRBJ2-3 TRBD1 TRBV3-1/TRBV3-2 CASSRFSGTGRTDTQYF
TRBJ1-1 - TRBV10-2 CASRRYRTENTEAFF
TRBJ1-6 - TRBV28 CASSPPRAGMNYSPLHF
TRBJ1-1 - TRBV24-1 CATSDPYAEAFF
TRBJ2-7 TRBD1 TRBV28 CASSSRQGAREQYF
TRBJ1-2 - TRBV7-2 CASSLVGRDGGYTF
TRBJ1-5 - TRBV9 CASSVAPATISNQPQHF
TRBJ1-2 - TRBV6-1 CASSEAAGNYGYTF
TRBJ2-1 TRBD1 TRBV28 CASSSDRVDEQFF
TRBJ1-6 TRBD1 TRBV23-1 CASSPVGQADNSPLHF
TRBJ1-2 TRBD1 TRBV28 CASSPGGAGGYTF
TRBJ1-4 - TRBV2 CASSEMSGRNEKLFF
TRBJ1-6 - TRBV6-5 CASRGAFYNSPLHF
TRBJ1-2 - TRBV19 CASWSGEMDGYTF